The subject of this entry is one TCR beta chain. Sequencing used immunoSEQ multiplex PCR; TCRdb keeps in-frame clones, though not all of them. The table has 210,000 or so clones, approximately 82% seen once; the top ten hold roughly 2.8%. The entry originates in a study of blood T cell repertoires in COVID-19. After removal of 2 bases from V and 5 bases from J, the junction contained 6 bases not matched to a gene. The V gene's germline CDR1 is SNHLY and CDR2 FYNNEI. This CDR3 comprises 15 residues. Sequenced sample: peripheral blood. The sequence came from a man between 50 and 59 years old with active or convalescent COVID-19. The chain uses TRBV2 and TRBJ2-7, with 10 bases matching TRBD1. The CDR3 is CASSETTGGLNEQYF. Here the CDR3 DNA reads TGTGCCAGCAGTGAAACGACAGGGGGCCTAAACGAGCAGTACTTC. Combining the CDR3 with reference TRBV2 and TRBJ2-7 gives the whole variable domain EPEVTQTPSHQVTQMGQEVILRCVPISNHLYFYWYRQILGQKVEFLVSFYNNEISEKSEIFDDQFSVERPDGSNFTLKIRSTKLEDSAMYFCASSETTGGLNEQYFGPGTRLTVT.